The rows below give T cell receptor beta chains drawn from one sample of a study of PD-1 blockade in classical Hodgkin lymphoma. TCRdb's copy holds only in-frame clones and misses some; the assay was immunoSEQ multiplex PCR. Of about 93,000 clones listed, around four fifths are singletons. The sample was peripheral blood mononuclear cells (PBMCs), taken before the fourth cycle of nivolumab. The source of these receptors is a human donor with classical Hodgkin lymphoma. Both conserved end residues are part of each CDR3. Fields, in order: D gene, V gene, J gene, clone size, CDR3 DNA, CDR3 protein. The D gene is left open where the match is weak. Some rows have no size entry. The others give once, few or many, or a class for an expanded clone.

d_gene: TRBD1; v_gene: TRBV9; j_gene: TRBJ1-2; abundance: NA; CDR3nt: TGTGCCAGCAGCGTAGATACAGGGGCAAGCTATGGCTACACCTTC; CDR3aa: CASSVDTGASYGYTF
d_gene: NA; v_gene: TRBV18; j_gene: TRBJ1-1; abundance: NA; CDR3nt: TGTGCCAGCTCACCGTCGATTGGGCAGGGGAACACTGAAGCTTTCTTT; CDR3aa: CASSPSIGQGNTEAFF
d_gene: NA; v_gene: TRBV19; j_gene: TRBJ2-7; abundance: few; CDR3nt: TGTGCCAGTAGACCGAACAGGGTAAGAATCTACGAGCAGTACTTC; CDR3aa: CASRPNRVRIYEQYF
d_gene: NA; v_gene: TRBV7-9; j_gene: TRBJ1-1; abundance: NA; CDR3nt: TGTGCCAGCATCCACGGGGGGAGCACTGAAGCTTTCTTT; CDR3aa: CASIHGGSTEAFF
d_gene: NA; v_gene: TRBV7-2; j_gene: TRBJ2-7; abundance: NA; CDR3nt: TGTGCCAGCAGCTCTGCCCAGACCTACGAGCAGTACTTC; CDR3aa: CASSSAQTYEQYF
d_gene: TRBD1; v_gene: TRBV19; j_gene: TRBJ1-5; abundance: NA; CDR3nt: TGTGCCAGTAGTATCTCAGGGGGCTGGGATCAGCCCCAGCATTTT; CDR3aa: CASSISGGWDQPQHF
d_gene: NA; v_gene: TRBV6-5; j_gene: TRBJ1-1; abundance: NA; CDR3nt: TGTGCCAGCAGGAGGGGACCTAACACTGAAGCTTTCTTT; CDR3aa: CASRRGPNTEAFF
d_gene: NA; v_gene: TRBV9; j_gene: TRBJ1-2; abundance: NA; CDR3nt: TGTGCCAGCAGCGTAGCAGGGTGGAGGGGTGGAGGCTACACCTTC; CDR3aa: CASSVAGWRGGGYTF
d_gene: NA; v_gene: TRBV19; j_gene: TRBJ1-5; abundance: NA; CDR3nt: TGTGCCAGTAGTATTGGCGGGTATCAGCCCCAGCATTTT; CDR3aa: CASSIGGYQPQHF
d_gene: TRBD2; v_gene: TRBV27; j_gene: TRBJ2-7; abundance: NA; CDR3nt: TGTGCCAGCAGTTCCCTCCCGCTAGCGGGATCCTACGAGCAGTACTTC; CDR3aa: CASSSLPLAGSYEQYF
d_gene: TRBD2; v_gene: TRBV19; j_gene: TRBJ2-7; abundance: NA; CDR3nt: TGTGCCAGTAGTTTAGTAGCGGGAGGAATCTACGAGCAGTACTTC; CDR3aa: CASSLVAGGIYEQYF
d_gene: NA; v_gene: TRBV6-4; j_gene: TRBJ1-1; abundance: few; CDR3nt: TGTGCCAGCAGTCCTCAGGGACTGGGCTCGGGGGCGAACACTGAAGCTTTCTTT; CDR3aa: CASSPQGLGSGANTEAFF
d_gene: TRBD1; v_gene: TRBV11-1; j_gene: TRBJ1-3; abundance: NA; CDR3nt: TGTGCCAGCAGCCAACGGACAGGGCGCCAGACTGGAAACACCATATATTTT; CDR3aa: CASSQRTGRQTGNTIYF
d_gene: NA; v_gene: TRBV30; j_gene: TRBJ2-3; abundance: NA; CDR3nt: TGTGCCTGGAGTGTAAGAACCCTTCCTGGGACCCGAACAACAGATACGCAGTATTTT; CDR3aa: CAWSVRTLPGTRTTDTQYF
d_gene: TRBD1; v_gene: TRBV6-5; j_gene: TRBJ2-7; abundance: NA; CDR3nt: TGTGCCAGCAGTTACCTGACAGGGGTTACCTACGAGCAGTACTTC; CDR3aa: CASSYLTGVTYEQYF
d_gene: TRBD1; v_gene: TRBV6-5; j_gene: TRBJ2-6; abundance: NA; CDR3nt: TGTGCCAGCAGCCGACAGGGCACTGGGGCCAACGTCCTGACTTTC; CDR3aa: CASSRQGTGANVLTF
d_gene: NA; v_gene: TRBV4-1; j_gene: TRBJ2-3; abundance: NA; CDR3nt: TGCGCCAGCAGCCCCCTACCCCTGCGAGAGACCACAGATACGCAGTATTTT; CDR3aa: CASSPLPLRETTDTQYF
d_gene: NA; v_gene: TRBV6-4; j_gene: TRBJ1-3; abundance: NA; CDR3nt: TGTGCCAGCAGTGACGGGGACCTACCGCCAACAGGATACTCTGGAAACACCATATATTTT; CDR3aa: CASSDGDLPPTGYSGNTIYF